This TCR beta chain was sequenced in a study of shared T cell receptors in the human thymus. Trimming left V 3 bases short and J 2 bases short, with 9 bases between. The CDR3 totals 15 residues. The V gene's germline CDR1 is SGHRS and CDR2 YFSETQ. Clones were sequenced by immunoSEQ multiplex PCR, and TCRdb holds only the in-frame ones, with some missing. This sample has around 730,000 clones; over 75% occur once, and the top ten carry 0.008% to 0.011%. This sample also appeared in a second study, on human thymus T cells. That paper states: During corrective heart surgery, resections were taken, and the thymus tissue came from them. Gene usage for V and J segments appeared biased in thymic and blood repertoires. Related research examined unrelated individuals and reported that their thymic repertoires overlapped highly.

The sequence derives from a girl under three years old with a congenital heart defect. The genes are TRBV5-1 and TRBJ2-6; D not resolved. The sequenced sample consisted of thymocytes. DNA for the CDR3: TGCGCCAGCAGCTATCGACTGACTGGGGCCAACGTCCTGACTTTC. Its protein product is CASSYRLTGANVLTF. Combining the CDR3 with reference TRBV5-1 and TRBJ2-6 gives the whole variable domain KAGVTQTPRYLIKTRGQQVTLSCSPISGHRSVSWYQQTPGQGLQFLFEYFSETQRNKGNFPGRFSGRQFSNSRSEMNVSTLELGDSALYLCASSYRLTGANVLTFGAGSRLTVL.